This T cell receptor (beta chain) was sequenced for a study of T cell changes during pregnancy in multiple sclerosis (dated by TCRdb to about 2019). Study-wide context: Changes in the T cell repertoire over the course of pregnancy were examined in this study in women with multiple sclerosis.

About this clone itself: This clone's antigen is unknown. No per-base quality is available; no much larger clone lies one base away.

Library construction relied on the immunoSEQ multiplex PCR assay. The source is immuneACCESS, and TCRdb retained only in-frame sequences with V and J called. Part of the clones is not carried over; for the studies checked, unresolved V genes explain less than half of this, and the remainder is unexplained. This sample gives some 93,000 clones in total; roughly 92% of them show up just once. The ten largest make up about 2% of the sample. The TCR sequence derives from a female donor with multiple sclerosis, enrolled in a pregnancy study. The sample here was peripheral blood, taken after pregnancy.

The DNA sequence follows: TGTGCCAGCATCGACAGGGGAGGACATGTCTATGGCTACACCTTC. This codes for CASIDRGGHVYGYTF. The chain joins TRBV6-1 to TRBJ1-2, and TRBD1 aligns with 8 junction nucleotides. The CDR3 goes from the cysteine to the phenylalanine over 15 residues. The CDR3 DNA has 45 bases and is translated from base 1. V and J are trimmed by 7 bases and 4 bases, and the gene matches miss 11 bases of the junction. CDR1 and CDR2 are drawn from the germline V gene: MNHNS, SASEGT.